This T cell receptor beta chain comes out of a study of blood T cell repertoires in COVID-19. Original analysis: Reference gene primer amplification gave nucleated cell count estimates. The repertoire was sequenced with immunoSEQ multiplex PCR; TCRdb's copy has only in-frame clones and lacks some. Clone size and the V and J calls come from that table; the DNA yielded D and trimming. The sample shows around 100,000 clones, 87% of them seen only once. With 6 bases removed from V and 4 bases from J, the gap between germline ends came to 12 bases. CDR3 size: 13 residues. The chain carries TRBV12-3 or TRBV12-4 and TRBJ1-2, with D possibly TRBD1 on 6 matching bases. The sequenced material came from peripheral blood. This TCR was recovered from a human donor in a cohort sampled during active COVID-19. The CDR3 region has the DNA TGTGCCAGCAGGGAACAGGGATTCTATGGCTACACCTTC. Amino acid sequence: CASREQGFYGYTF.